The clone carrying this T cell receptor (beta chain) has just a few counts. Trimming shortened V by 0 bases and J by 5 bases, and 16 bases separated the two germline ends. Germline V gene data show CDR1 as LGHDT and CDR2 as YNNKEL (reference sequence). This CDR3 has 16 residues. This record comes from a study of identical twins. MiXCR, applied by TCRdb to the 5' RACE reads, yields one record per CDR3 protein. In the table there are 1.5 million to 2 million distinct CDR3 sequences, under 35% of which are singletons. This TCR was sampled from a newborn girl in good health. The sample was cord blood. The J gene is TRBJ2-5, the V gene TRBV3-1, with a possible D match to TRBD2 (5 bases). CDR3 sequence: CASSQDGPTRSETQYF. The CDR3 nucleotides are TGTGCCAGCAGCCAAGATGGGCCCACTAGATCCGAGACCCAGTACTTC.